This entry lists 17 T cell receptor beta chains sequenced from one sample in a study of technical replicates of blood from several donors. The repertoire was sequenced with immunoSEQ multiplex PCR; TCRdb's copy has only in-frame clones and lacks some. There are around 80,000 clones in the sample; 95% to 98% occur only once, and 0.12% to 0.15% lies in the top ten. Sequencing was carried out using T cells isolated from PBMCs. Receptors were obtained from a human donor in good health.

The CDR3 coding sequence is TGTGCCAGCAGCTTCCTAGGGGCTGAAGCTTTCTTT. Translating gives CASSFLGAEAFF. The genes are TRBV7-6 and TRBJ1-1, with D perhaps matching TRBD1 (5 bases). CDR3 length: 12 amino acids. The V gene's germline CDR1 is SGHVS and CDR2 FNYEAQ. Trimming removed 3 bases at V and 6 bases at J, with 8 bases between.

This chain links TRBV19 with TRBJ1-5; 7 bases map to TRBD1. The CDR3 spans 16 residues. With 6 bases clipped from V and 3 bases from J, the junction kept 11 bases outside the gene matches. The germline CDR1 and CDR2 sequences are LNHDA and SQIVND (reference sequence). CDR3 in DNA: TGTGCCAGTAGAGAGAGACAGGGAATGAACAATCAGCCCCAGCATTTT. Encoded protein: CASRERQGMNNQPQHF. Filled out from reference TRBV19 and TRBJ1-5, the complete variable domain reads DGGITQSPKYLFRKEGQNVTLSCEQNLNHDAMYWYRQDPGQGLRLIYYSQIVNDFQKGDIAEGYSVSREKKESFPLTVTSAQKNPTAFYLCASRERQGMNNQPQHFGDGTRLSIL.

The gene calls are TRBV7-6 and TRBJ2-7; maybe TRBD1 (5 bases). CDR3 length: 14 amino acids. The germline CDR1 and CDR2 sequences are SGHVS and FNYEAQ. The V end lost 5 bases, the J end lost 4 bases, and 15 bases lay between the germline ends. For the CDR3, the DNA is TGTGCCAGCAGCCCCGAAGCTAGGACATACGAGCAGTACTTC. Translation: CASSPEARTYEQYF.

The chain couples TRBV7-9 to TRBJ2-1; TRBD2 matches at 11 bases. V lost 0 bases to trimming and J lost 5 bases; unmatched junction nucleotides: 6. The CDR3 extends over 17 amino acids. Germline V lookup: CDR1 SEHNR, CDR2 FQNEAQ (reference sequence). The CDR3 DNA sequence: TGTGCCAGCAGCTTAGCGCATACTAGCGGGAGTAACAATGAGCAGTTCTTC. It specifies CASSLAHTSGSNNEQFF.

The V gene is TRBV9, the J gene TRBJ2-7, with TRBD1 matching 9 bases. CDR1 is SGDLS and CDR2 is YYNGEE in the germline V gene. The CDR3 runs 15 residues. V gave up 4 bases and J gave up 1 base; unmatched junction bases: 6. The CDR3 spells CASSPRDRVSYEQYF. Here the CDR3 DNA reads TGTGCCAGCAGCCCGAGGGACAGGGTTTCCTACGAGCAGTACTTC.

The chain couples TRBV27 to TRBJ2-3, with 7 bases identical to TRBD1. The CDR3 consists of 16 residues. Trimming at V came to 4 bases and at J to 1 base, leaving 8 bases not matched to a gene. Per germline, CDR1 MNHEY and CDR2 SMNVEV (reference sequence). CDR3: CASSWERGLRTDTQYF. As DNA, the CDR3 is TGTGCCAGCAGTTGGGAAAGGGGGCTGCGCACAGATACGCAGTATTTT.

The chain uses TRBV7-9 and TRBJ2-5, with TRBD1 as a possible D gene (6 bases). CDR3 length: 15 residues. The germline V and J ends were trimmed by 1 base and 5 bases, with 14 bases remaining between them. Germline V gives CDR1 SEHNR, CDR2 FQNEAQ (reference sequence). The CDR3 is CASSLVLGALETQYF. CDR3 bases: TGTGCCAGCAGCTTAGTATTGGGGGCGCTGGAGACCCAGTACTTC.

The chain combines TRBV5-1 with TRBJ1-2, with 10 bases lining up with TRBD1. Germline V lookup: CDR1 SGHRS, CDR2 YFSETQ. The ends lost 3 bases at V and 0 bases at J; junction bases unmatched: 11. The CDR3 runs 18 residues. The CDR3 bases are TGCGCCAGCAGCTCTTACGGGACAGGGGAAGCATCTAACTATGGCTACACCTTC. This gives the protein CASSSYGTGEASNYGYTF.

The chain joins TRBV11-2 to TRBJ1-1, with a possible D match to TRBD1 (6 bases). Trimming cost V 7 bases and J 3 bases, with 18 bases left between them. The CDR3 runs 15 residues. CDR1 and CDR2 (germline): SGHAT, FQNNGV. Here the CDR3 reads CASTFDISGDTEAFF. CDR3 coding DNA: TGTGCCAGCACCTTCGATATCTCAGGGGACACTGAAGCTTTCTTT.

J is TRBJ2-7 and V is TRBV2; 7 positions match TRBD2. Trimming removed 7 bases from V and 2 bases from J; junction bases left unmatched: 5. The CDR3 totals 13 residues. Germline V lookup: CDR1 SNHLY, CDR2 FYNNEI. The CDR3 region is CASTSGETYEQYF. The CDR3 DNA is TGTGCCAGCACAAGCGGGGAGACCTACGAGCAGTACTTC.

V and J are TRBV5-1 and TRBJ2-7; 9 bases align to TRBD2. Germline CDR1 SGHRS, CDR2 YFSETQ. CDR3 length: 14 amino acids. V dropped 2 bases and J dropped 3; count of bases not matched to a gene: 3. CDR3 nucleotides: TGCGCCAGCAGCTTACCGACTAGCGGCTACGAGCAGTACTTC. Amino acid sequence: CASSLPTSGYEQYF. The full variable domain, completed using reference TRBV5-1 and TRBJ2-7, is KAGVTQTPRYLIKTRGQQVTLSCSPISGHRSVSWYQQTPGQGLQFLFEYFSETQRNKGNFPGRFSGRQFSNSRSEMNVSTLELGDSALYLCASSLPTSGYEQYFGPGTRLTVT.

Regarding this clone: Sequence at one end of the junction differs from germline and may be a read error. J is TRBJ1-4 and V is TRBV5-5; TRBD1 matches at 9 bases. The CDR3 totals 14 residues. The germline V gene has CDR1 SGHKS and CDR2 YYEKEE (reference sequence). The CDR3 here is CASGSGTGSGRGVF. The CDR3 region has the DNA TGTGCCAGCGGCTCGGGGACAGGGTCTGGAAGGGGTGTTTTT.

The chain joins TRBV7-9 to TRBJ2-5; D is possibly TRBD2 (5 bases). The CDR3 is made up of 16 amino acids. Germline CDR1 and CDR2: SEHNR and FQNEAQ (reference sequence). Deletions cut 5 bases from V and 2 bases from J, with 18 bases between. DNA of the CDR3: TGTGCCAGCAGCCTGTACACCGGGAACATACAAGAGACCCAGTACTTC. Protein product: CASSLYTGNIQETQYF.

The chain carries TRBV4-2 and TRBJ2-1; D is possibly TRBD1 (6 bases). This CDR3 comprises 15 residues. The V and J ends lost 1 base and 5 bases respectively, with 12 bases between them. Germline V CDR1 and CDR2: LGHNA, YNFKEQ. The CDR3 DNA reads as TGTGCCAGCAGCCAAGGCCAGGGGATAAACAATGAGCAGTTCTTC. It yields the protein CASSQGQGINNEQFF.

The chain joins TRBV4-2 to TRBJ2-7, with TRBD2 as a possible D gene (5 bases). V lost 0 bases and J lost 0, with 12 bases in between. This CDR3 has 16 amino acids. Germline assignment: CDR1 LGHNA and CDR2 YNFKEQ. Written as DNA, the CDR3 is TGTGCCAGCAGCCAAGATCAGAGCGGAAGCTCCTACGAGCAGTACTTC. Translating gives CASSQDQSGSSYEQYF.

V gene TRBV9 combines with J gene TRBJ1-1; D call uncertain. Germline V gene sequence: CDR1 SGDLS, CDR2 YYNGEE. V shed 4 bases and J shed 7 bases, with 17 bases lying between them. The CDR3 is 14 amino acids. As DNA, the CDR3 is TGTGCCAGCAGCTTCAGTGGGCAGGTTGGTGAAGCTTTCTTT. Residues: CASSFSGQVGEAFF.

The count of this clone is one. The chain recombines TRBV25-1 with TRBJ2-7; D not certain. CDR1 MGHDK and CDR2 SYGVNS come from the germline V gene. Trimming left V 3 bases short and J 0 bases short, with 12 bases between. This CDR3 has 15 residues. CDR3 in DNA: TGTGCCAGCAGTGATCCCAGTTCCAGCTCCTACGAGCAGTACTTC. Translated: CASSDPSSSSYEQYF.